Below, 5 T cell receptor beta chains from the same sample are listed, as sequenced in a study of blood T cell repertoires in COVID-19. Here immunoSEQ multiplex PCR was the method, and the copy in TCRdb shows in-frame clones only, minus some. The table shows 400,000 or so clones, with roughly 90% occurring only once. Sequencing used peripheral blood. All receptors derive from a woman aged 40 to 55 with COVID-19, enrolled during active disease.

J is TRBJ2-7 and V is TRBV9; 8 bases are a match to TRBD1. This CDR3 has 16 amino acids. Germline V CDR1 and CDR2: SGDLS, YYNGEE. Trimming took 5 bases from V and 1 from J; bases not matched to a gene: 11. The CDR3 region is CASSVASGTGSYEQYF. The CDR3 DNA reads TGTGCCAGCAGTGTTGCCTCCGGGACAGGTTCCTACGAGCAGTACTTC. Drawing the rest from reference TRBV9 and TRBJ2-7, the complete variable domain is DSGVTQTPKHLITATGQRVTLRCSPRSGDLSVYWYQQSLDQGLQFLIQYYNGEERAKGNILERFSAQQFPDLHSELNLSSLELGDSALYFCASSVASGTGSYEQYFGPGTRLTVT.

V usage is TRBV15 and J usage is TRBJ2-1, with D perhaps TRBD1 (6 bases). Germline assignment: CDR1 LNHNV and CDR2 YYDKDF (reference sequence). V was clipped by 8 bases and J by 2 bases, with 13 bases between them. The CDR3 extends over 14 amino acids. CDR3 loop: CATAGVFPYNEQFF. Written as DNA, the CDR3 is TGTGCCACCGCAGGGGTTTTCCCCTACAATGAGCAGTTCTTC.

The V call is TRBV5-8, the J call TRBJ2-3, with D perhaps matching TRBD1 (6 bases). The CDR3 has 14 amino acids. V lost 2 bases to trimming and J lost 1 base, with 8 bases between them. Looked up from germline, CDR1 is SGHTS and CDR2 is YDEGEE. The CDR3 is CASSFPGGTDTQYF. In DNA form, the CDR3 reads TGTGCCAGCAGCTTCCCAGGGGGCACAGATACGCAGTATTTT.

V is TRBV7-9 and J is TRBJ1-1; a weak D match, TRBD1 (5 bases). V lost 0 bases to trimming and J lost 1 base, with 12 bases between them. This CDR3 is built from 16 residues. CDR1 is SEHNR and CDR2 is FQNEAQ in the germline V gene (reference sequence). The chain's CDR3 is CASSLAGGVQNTEAFF. The CDR3 bases are TGTGCCAGCAGCTTAGCGGGAGGGGTTCAGAACACTGAAGCTTTCTTT.

The chain uses TRBV30 and TRBJ2-1; TRBD2 matches at 8 bases. CDR1 GTSNPN and CDR2 SVGIG come from the germline V gene (reference sequence). The CDR3 contains 15 residues. With V trimmed by 5 bases and J by 2 bases, 8 bases remained unmatched. The CDR3 nucleotides are TGTGCCTGGGTGAGAGACGGGAGGGCCTACAATGAGCAGTTCTTC. Amino acid sequence: CAWVRDGRAYNEQFF.